The clone carrying this T cell receptor beta chain turned up a few times. The record originates from a study of sequential checkpoint blockade in melanoma. With 5 bases removed from V and 3 bases from J, the gap between germline ends came to 7 bases. Germline assignment: CDR1 SEHNR and CDR2 FQNEAQ (reference sequence). This CDR3 has 12 amino acids. Indicated treatment: randomized to nivolumab then ipilimumab (arm A) or the reverse (arm B). Only in-frame clones appear in the TCRdb table, and some are missing; sequencing was by immunoSEQ multiplex PCR. The sample has more than 15,000 clones, about 80% seen once.

The sequence was collected from a human donor with melanoma. The sample consisted of CD8+ T cells sorted from blood (inferred from file names), taken from a patient given nivolumab and ipilimumab in sequence. The chain couples TRBV7-9 to TRBJ1-1; TRBD1 might be the D (6 bases). Here the CDR3 DNA reads TGTGCCAGCAGCGAGGGGGACACTGAAGCTTTCTTT. Translation: CASSEGDTEAFF.